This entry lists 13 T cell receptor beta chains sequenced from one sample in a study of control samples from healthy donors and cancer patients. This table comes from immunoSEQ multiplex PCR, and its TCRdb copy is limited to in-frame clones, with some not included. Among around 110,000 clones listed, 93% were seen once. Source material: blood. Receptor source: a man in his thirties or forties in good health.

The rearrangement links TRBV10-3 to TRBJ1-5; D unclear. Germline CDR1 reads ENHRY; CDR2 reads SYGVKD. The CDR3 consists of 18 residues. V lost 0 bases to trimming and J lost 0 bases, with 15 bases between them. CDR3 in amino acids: CAISESSLGYYSNQPQHF. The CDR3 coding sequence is TGTGCCATCAGTGAGTCCTCCTTAGGCTACTATAGCAATCAGCCCCAGCATTTT.

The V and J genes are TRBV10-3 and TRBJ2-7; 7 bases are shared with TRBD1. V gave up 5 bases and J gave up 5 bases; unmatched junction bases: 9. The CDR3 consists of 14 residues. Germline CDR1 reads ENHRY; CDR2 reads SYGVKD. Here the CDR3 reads CAISIQGKVDEQYF. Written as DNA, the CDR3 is TGTGCCATCAGTATACAGGGGAAGGTTGACGAGCAGTACTTC.

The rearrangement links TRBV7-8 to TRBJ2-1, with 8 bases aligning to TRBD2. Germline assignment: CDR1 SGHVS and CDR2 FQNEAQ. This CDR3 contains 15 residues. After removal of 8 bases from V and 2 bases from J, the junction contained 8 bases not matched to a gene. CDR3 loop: CASRPLSGTYNEQFF. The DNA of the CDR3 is TGTGCCAGCCGACCACTTAGCGGGACCTACAATGAGCAGTTCTTC.

The CDR3 sequence is CASAEQGVPTDTQYF. CDR3 sequence (DNA): TGTGCCAGCGCAGAACAGGGGGTCCCCACAGATACGCAGTATTTT. This chain connects TRBV5-6 to TRBJ2-3; 8 bases map to TRBD1. V lost 7 bases and J lost 2; bases outside the gene matches: 9. The germline V gene encodes CDR1 SGHDT and CDR2 YYEEEE. The CDR3 extends over 15 amino acids.

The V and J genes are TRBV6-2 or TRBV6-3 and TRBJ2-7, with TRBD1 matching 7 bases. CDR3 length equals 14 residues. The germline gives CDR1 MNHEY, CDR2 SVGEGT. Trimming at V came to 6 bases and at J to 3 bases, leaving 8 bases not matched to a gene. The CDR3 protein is CASSSRAGGYEQYF. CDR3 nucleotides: TGTGCCAGCAGCTCGAGGGCAGGGGGCTACGAGCAGTACTTC.

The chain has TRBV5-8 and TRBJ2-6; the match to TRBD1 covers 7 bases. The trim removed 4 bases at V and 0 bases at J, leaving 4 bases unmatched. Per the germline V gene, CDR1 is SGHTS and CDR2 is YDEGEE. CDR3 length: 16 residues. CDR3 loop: CASSLGQSSGANVLTF. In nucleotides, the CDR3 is TGTGCCAGCAGCCTGGGACAGTCCTCTGGGGCCAACGTCCTGACTTTC.

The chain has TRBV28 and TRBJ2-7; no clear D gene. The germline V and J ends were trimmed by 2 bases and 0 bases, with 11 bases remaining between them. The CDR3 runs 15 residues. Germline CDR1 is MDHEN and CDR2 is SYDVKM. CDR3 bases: TGTGCCAGCAGTTTAGGACGGATTAGCTCCTACGAGCAGTACTTC. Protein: CASSLGRISSYEQYF. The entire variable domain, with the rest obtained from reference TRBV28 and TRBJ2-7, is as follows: DVKVTQSSRYLVKRTGEKVFLECVQDMDHENMFWYRQDPGLGLRLIYFSYDVKMKEKGDIPEGYSVSREKKERFSLILESASTNQTSMYLCASSLGRISSYEQYFGPGTRLTVT.

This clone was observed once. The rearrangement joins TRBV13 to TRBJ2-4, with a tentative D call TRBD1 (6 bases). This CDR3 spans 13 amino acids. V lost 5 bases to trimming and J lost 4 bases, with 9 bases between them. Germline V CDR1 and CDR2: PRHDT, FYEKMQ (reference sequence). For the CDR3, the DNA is TGTGCCAGCAGCGAGGACAGAAAAAACATTCAGTACTTC. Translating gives CASSEDRKNIQYF.

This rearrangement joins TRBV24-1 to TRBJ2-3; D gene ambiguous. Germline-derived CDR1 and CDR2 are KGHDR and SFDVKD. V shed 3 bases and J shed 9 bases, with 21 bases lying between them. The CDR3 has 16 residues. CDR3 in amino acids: CATSDLGPPFYETQYF. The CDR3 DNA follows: TGTGCCACCAGTGATCTTGGGCCCCCATTCTACGAAACGCAGTATTTT.

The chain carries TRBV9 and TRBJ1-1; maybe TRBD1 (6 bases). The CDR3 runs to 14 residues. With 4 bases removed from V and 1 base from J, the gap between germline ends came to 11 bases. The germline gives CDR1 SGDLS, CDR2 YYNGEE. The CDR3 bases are TGTGCCAGCAGCTCCGGACAGTGGAACACTGAAGCTTTCTTT. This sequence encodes CASSSGQWNTEAFF.

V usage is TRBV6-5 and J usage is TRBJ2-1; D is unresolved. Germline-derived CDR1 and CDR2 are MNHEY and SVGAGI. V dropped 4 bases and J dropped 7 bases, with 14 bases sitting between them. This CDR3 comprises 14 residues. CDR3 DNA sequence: TGTGCCAGCAGTTTCTCACCCGTCGGGAATGAGCAGTTCTTC. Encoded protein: CASSFSPVGNEQFF.

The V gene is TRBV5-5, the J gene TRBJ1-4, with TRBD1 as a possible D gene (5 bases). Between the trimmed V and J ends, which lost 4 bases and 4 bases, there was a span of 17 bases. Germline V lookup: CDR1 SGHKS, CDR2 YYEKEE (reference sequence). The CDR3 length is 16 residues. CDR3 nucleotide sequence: TGTGCCAGCAGCGGGGACGGCGACGGCCGTAATGAAAAACTGTTTTTT. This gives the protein CASSGDGDGRNEKLFF.

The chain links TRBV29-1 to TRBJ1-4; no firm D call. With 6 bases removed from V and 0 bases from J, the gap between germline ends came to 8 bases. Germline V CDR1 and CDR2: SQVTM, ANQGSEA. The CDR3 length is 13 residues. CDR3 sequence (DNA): TGCAGCGTAAACAGTGCAACTAATGAAAAACTGTTTTTT. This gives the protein CSVNSATNEKLFF.